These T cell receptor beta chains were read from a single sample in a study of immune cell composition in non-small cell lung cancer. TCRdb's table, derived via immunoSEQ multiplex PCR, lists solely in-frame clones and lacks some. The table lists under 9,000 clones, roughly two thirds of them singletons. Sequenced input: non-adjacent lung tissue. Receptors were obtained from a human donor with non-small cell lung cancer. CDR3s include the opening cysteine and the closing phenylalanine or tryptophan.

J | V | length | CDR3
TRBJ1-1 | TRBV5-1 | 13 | CASGDSLNTEAFF
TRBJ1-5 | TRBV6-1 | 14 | CANPWPGPNQPQHF
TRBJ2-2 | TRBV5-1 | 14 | CASSLSTDTGELFF
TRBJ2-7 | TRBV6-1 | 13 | CASRFMRDYEQYF
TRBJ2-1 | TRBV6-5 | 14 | CASSYEGQDNEQFF
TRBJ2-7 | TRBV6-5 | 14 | CASSYSGSLYEQYF
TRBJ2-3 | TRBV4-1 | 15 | CASSRQGAFTDTQYF
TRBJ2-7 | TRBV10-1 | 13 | CASSESRGGQSYF
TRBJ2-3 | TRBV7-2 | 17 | CASSLAGTGGPRDTQYF
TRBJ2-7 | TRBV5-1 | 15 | CASRLLPGQGYEQYF
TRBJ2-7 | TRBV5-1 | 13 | CASSLIFGGEQYF
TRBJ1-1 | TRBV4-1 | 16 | CASAPTGTGFYREAFF
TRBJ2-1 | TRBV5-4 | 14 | CASSLGDTHNEQFF
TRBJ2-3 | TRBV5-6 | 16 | CASSSIRGGKADTQYF
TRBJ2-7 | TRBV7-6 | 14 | CASSLDRVANEQYF
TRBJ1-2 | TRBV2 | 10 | CAEANRGYTF
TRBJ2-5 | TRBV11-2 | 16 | CASSSPGLAGGASQYF
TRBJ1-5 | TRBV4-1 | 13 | CASSHRVNQPQHF
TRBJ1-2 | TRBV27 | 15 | CASSPGQGGIYGYTF
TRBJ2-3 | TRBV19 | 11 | CASSMSDTQYF
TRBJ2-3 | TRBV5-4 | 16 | CASSQTSGGFTDTQYF
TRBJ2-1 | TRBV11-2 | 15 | CASSLAAGGPHEQFF
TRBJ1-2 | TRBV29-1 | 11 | CSDRQGYGYTF
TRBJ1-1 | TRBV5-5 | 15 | CASSLGGGRNTEAFF
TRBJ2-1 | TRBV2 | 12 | CASSVRQGEQFF
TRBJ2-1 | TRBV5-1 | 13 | CASQETVDDEQFF
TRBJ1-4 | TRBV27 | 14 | CASSPTGFNEKLFF
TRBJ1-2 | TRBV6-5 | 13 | CASSLEDRDGYTF
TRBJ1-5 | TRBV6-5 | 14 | CASSRGGLDQPQHF
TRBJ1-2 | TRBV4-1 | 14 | CASSTETGGRGYTF
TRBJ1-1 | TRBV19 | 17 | CASSAPGGDVMFTEAFF
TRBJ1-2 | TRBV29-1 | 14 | CSVEGTGPLYGYTF